Below, one TCR beta chain is given with its context. Its cognate antigen is unknown. The CDR3 spans 12 residues. J was trimmed by 9 bases and V by 3 bases; bases with no gene match: 4. Germline V gives CDR1 SNHLY, CDR2 FYNNEI. These data originate in a study of shared clonotypes between healthy human individuals. Whole-study context: The cohort comprised a couple of women and a few men. Their ages spanned 18 to 49 years. General study findings and limits: The small donor group covered limited genetic and exposure diversity. Depth was large, yet rarefaction showed that sorted-subset sequencing was incomplete.

Sequencing was performed with immunoSEQ multiplex PCR; in TCRdb, only in-frame clones are kept and a portion is missing. Among 2 million to 3 million clones listed, 93% were seen once. What was sequenced was naive CD4+ T cells from PBMCs. Documented subset: CD45RA+ positively selected. This chain uses TRBV2 with TRBJ1-1; 7 nucleotides align to TRBD1. The sequence was obtained from a man between 18 and 29 years old in good health. Some clones in this sample may be carry-over from other donors' samples. The DNA of the CDR3 is TGTGCCAGCAGTGAGGAGGGGGCCAAAGCTTTCTTT. As protein: CASSEEGAKAFF. The variable domain in full, completed from reference TRBV2 and TRBJ1-1, reads EPEVTQTPSHQVTQMGQEVILRCVPISNHLYFYWYRQILGQKVEFLVSFYNNEISEKSEIFDDQFSVERPDGSNFTLKIRSTKLEDSAMYFCASSEEGAKAFFGQGTRLTVV.